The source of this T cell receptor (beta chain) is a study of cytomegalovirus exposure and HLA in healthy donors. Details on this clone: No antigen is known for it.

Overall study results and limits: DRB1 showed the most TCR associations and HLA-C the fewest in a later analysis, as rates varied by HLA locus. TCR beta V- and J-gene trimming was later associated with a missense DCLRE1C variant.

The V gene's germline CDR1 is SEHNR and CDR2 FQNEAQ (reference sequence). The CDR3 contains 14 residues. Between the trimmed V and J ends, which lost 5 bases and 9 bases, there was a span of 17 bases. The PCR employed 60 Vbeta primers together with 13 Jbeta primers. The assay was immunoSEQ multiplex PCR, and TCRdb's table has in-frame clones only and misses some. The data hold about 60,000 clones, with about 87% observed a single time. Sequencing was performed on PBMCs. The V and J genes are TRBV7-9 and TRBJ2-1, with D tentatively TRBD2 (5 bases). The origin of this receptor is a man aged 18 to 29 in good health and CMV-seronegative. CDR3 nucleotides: TGTGCCAGCAGCCCCCCGAAAAGCCGGGGTGAGCAGTTCTTC. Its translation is CASSPPKSRGEQFF.